This T cell receptor beta chain stems from a study of post-analysis software for immune sequencing data. Study information: Relapsing-remitting, secondary progressive and progressive-relapsing multiple sclerosis courses were included. Study observations and caveats: In patients, four to six TRBV segments were more frequent than in controls, with TRBV5-6, TRBV5-1 and TRBV20-1 among them.

Per germline, CDR1 DFQATT and CDR2 SNEGSKA (reference sequence). This CDR3 has 15 amino acids. The V and J ends lost 1 base and 2 bases respectively, with 15 bases between them. Unique-molecular-identifier-tagged TCR beta cDNA libraries were used. It was from about 0.94 to 9.7 million T cells that some 470,000 cDNA molecules came. TCRdb called the PCR reads again in MiXCR, with one record for every CDR3 protein. Of around 710,000 distinct CDR3 sequences listed, under 60% are singletons. The table lists this clonotype with many counts. The antigen is not known. The clonotype comes from a girl aged 10-17 years with multiple sclerosis. The J gene is TRBJ2-7, the V gene TRBV20-1; D might be TRBD1 (6 bases). The sequenced material came from blood. This CDR3 reads CSARVLGGRAYEQYF. Written as DNA, the CDR3 is TGCAGTGCTAGAGTTTTAGGGGGTAGGGCCTACGAGCAGTACTTC.